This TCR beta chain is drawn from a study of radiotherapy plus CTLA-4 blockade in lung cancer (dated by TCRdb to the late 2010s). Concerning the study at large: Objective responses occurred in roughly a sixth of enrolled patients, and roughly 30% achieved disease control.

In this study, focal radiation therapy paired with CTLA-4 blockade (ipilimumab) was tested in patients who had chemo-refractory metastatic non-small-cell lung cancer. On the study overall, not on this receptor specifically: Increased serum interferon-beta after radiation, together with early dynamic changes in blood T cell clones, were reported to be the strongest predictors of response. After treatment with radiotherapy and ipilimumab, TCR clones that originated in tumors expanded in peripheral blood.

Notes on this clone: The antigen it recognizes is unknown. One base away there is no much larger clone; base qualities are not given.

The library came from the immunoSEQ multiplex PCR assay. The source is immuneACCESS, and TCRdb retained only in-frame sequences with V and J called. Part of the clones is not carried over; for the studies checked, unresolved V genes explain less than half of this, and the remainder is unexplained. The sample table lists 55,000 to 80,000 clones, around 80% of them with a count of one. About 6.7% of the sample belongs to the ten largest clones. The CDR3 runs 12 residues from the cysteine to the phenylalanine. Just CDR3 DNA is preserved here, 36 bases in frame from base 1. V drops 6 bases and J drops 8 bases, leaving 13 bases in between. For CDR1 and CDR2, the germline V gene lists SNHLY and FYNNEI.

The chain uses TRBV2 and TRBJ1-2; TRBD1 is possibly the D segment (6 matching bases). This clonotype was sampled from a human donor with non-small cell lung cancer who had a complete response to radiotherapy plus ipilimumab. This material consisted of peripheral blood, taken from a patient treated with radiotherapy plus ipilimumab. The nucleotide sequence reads TGTGCCAGCAGAGACGACAGGTTGGGCTACACCTTC. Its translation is CASRDDRLGYTF.